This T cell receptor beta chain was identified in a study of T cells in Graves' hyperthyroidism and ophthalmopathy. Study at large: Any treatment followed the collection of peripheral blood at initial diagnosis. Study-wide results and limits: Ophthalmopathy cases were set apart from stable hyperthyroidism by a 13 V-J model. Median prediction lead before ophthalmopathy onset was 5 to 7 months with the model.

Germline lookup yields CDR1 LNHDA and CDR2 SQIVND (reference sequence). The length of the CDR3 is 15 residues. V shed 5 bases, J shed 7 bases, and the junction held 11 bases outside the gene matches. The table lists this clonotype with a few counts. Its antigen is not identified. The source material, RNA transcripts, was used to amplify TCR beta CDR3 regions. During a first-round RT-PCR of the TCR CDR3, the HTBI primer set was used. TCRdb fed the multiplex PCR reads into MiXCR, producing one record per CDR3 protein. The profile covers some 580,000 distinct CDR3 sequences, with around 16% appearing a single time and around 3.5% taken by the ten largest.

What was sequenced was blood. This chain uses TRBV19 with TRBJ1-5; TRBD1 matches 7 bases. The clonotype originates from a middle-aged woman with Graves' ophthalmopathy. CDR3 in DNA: TGTGCCAGTAGTGCACCGTCACAGGGGACCCAGCCCCAGCATTTT. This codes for CASSAPSQGTQPQHF.